These 22 T cell receptor beta chains came from one sample sequenced in a study of shared clonotypes between healthy human individuals. Generated by immunoSEQ multiplex PCR, the TCRdb table keeps only in-frame clones and is missing some. The sample yields about 1 million clones, 78% seen once. The sequencing sample was made of memory CD4+ T cells from PBMCs. The subset was: CD45RA-negative fraction. The receptors derive from a young man in good health. Some clones in this sample may be carry-over from other donors' samples.

The V gene is TRBV4-1, the J gene TRBJ1-2; 7 positions match TRBD1. The junction had 6 bases not matched to a gene; V was cut back by 4 bases and J by 4 bases. The CDR3 consists of 14 residues. The germline CDR1 and CDR2 sequences are MGHRA and YSYEKL. DNA of the CDR3: TGCGCCAGCAGCCTGGGACAGCAGGGCTATGGCTACACCTTC. Its translation is CASSLGQQGYGYTF.

The rearrangement uses TRBV11-3 and TRBJ2-1; the D is unclear. Germline V gene lookup returns CDR1 SGHNT and CDR2 YENEEA. Deletions cut 5 bases from V and 7 bases from J, with 12 bases between. This CDR3 is 13 amino acids long. The DNA of the CDR3 is TGTGCCAGCAGCCTAAACCCTCGGAATGAGCAGTTCTTC. This encodes CASSLNPRNEQFF.

The CDR3 bases are TGTGCCAGCAGCTGGCGACAGGTTTCACCCCTCCACTTT. It translates to CASSWRQVSPLHF. The chain employs TRBV11-2 and TRBJ1-6, with D maybe TRBD1 (6 bases). Germline loops: CDR1 SGHAT, CDR2 FQNNGV. V was trimmed by 4 bases and J by 9 bases, leaving 10 bases between them. This CDR3 has 13 residues.

To note about this clone: This same CDR3 is encoded by further DNA sequences in the sample. The chain employs TRBV28 and TRBJ1-1; D not certain. Germline V gene sequence: CDR1 MDHEN, CDR2 SYDVKM. V was cut by 5 bases and J by 1 base, with 5 bases left in between. The CDR3 consists of 12 residues. The CDR3 loop is CASSLGNTEAFF. CDR3 in DNA: TGTGCCAGCAGTCTCGGGAACACTGAAGCTTTCTTT.

This clone was seen once. The CDR3 sequence: CASSESGQGYNEQFF. CDR3 nucleotide sequence: TGTGCCAGCAGTGAATCCGGACAGGGCTACAATGAGCAGTTCTTC. The chain uses TRBV25-1 and TRBJ2-1; TRBD1 matches 8 bases. V was clipped by 1 base and J by 3 bases; unmatched bases: 2. The CDR3 is made up of 15 amino acids. CDR1 MGHDK and CDR2 SYGVNS come from the germline V gene.

The rearrangement uses TRBV27 and TRBJ2-7; 7 bases agree with TRBD2. This CDR3 is built from 14 residues. V lost 7 bases and J lost 2; bases outside the gene matches: 8. Germline loops: CDR1 MNHEY, CDR2 SMNVEV (reference sequence). DNA of the CDR3: TGTGCCAGCATGTCCGCTAGCGGCCCCTACGAGCAGTACTTC. Protein product: CASMSASGPYEQYF.

The V gene is TRBV19, the J gene TRBJ2-7; 7 bases fit TRBD1. Germline-derived CDR1 and CDR2 are LNHDA and SQIVND (reference sequence). The ends lost 9 bases at V and 0 bases at J; junction bases unmatched: 8. The CDR3 consists of 14 residues. The CDR3 region has the DNA TGTGCCAGGGGGACAGCTAAACGCTCCTACGAGCAGTACTTC. This codes for CARGTAKRSYEQYF. The entire variable domain, with the rest obtained from reference TRBV19 and TRBJ2-7, is as follows: DGGITQSPKYLFRKEGQNVTLSCEQNLNHDAMYWYRQDPGQGLRLIYYSQIVNDFQKGDIAEGYSVSREKKESFPLTVTSAQKNPTAFYLCARGTAKRSYEQYFGPGTRLTVT.

This clone has only a few counts. The J gene is TRBJ1-3, the V gene TRBV6-5; unclear D gene. The CDR3 sequence is 13 residues long. Trimming left V 6 bases short and J 4 bases short, with 10 bases between. Germline assignment: CDR1 MNHEY and CDR2 SVGAGI. The CDR3 DNA reads TGTGCCAGCAGACCGACGGGGGGAAACACCATATATTTT. The encoded protein is CASRPTGGNTIYF.

The rearrangement joins TRBV28 to TRBJ2-7; a weak D match, TRBD1 (5 bases). This CDR3 has 14 residues. Trimming left V 5 bases short and J 6 bases short, with 17 bases between. CDR1 and CDR2 from the germline V gene are MDHEN and SYDVKM. CDR3 bases: TGTGCCAGCAGTCCGAATTCAGGGCTTCGCGAGCAGTACTTC. It translates to CASSPNSGLREQYF.

V is TRBV11-3 and J is TRBJ2-5, with D perhaps being TRBD1 or TRBD2 (6 bases each). This CDR3 has 14 residues. Germline CDR1 is SGHNT and CDR2 is YENEEA. Trimming stripped 3 bases from V and 5 bases from J, with 13 bases between. CDR3 sequence reads: CASSFGGAGETQYF. CDR3 in DNA: TGTGCCAGCAGCTTCGGGGGCGCGGGGGAGACCCAGTACTTC.

J is TRBJ1-1 and V is TRBV11-2, with 7 bases fitting TRBD1. The CDR3 spans 16 residues. Germline values: CDR1 SGHAT, CDR2 FQNNGV. V dropped 5 bases and J dropped 0; count of bases not matched to a gene: 9. CDR3 DNA sequence: TGTGCCAGCAGCGCTAACTGGGGACAGTTGAACACTGAAGCTTTCTTT. Translation gives CASSANWGQLNTEAFF.

The chain combines TRBV2 with TRBJ1-1; D is possibly TRBD1 (5 bases). CDR3 length: 15 residues. Germline V CDR1 and CDR2: SNHLY, FYNNEI. V was trimmed by 6 bases and J by 0 bases, leaving 14 bases between them. The CDR3 DNA reads as TGTGCCAGCAGGGGTTTCACAGGTGTGAACACTGAAGCTTTCTTT. This codes for CASRGFTGVNTEAFF.

This clone was detected only once. The V and J genes are TRBV28 and TRBJ1-2, with 8 positions matching TRBD1. The CDR3 is 16 residues long. The V segment lost 6 bases and the J segment 7 bases; nucleotides outside the gene matches: 16. In germline, CDR1 is MDHEN, CDR2 SYDVKM. CDR3 nucleotides: TGTGCCAGCAGCCTTAATTCAGGGGGCGTTCGAGGTGGCTACACCTTC. This codes for CASSLNSGGVRGGYTF.

This clone was detected only a few times. The genes are TRBV7-2 and TRBJ2-1, with 10 bases aligning to TRBD2. Germline lookup yields CDR1 SGHTA and CDR2 FQGNSA. J lost 6 bases, V lost 5 bases, and 13 bases had no gene match. This CDR3 has 17 residues. The CDR3 sequence is CASSPRLGASGSNEQFF. The CDR3 DNA follows: TGTGCCAGCAGCCCACGGTTGGGGGCTAGCGGGAGCAATGAGCAGTTCTTC. Full variable domain (missing parts from reference TRBV7-2 and TRBJ2-1): GAGVSQSPSNKVTEKGKDVELRCDPISGHTALYWYRQSLGQGLEFLIYFQGNSAPDKSGLPSDRFSAERTGGSVSTLTIQRTQQEDSAVYLCASSPRLGASGSNEQFFGPGTRLTVL.

V gene TRBV11-2 combines with J gene TRBJ2-3; a weak D match, TRBD2 (6 bases). With 0 bases removed from V and 4 bases from J, the gap between germline ends came to 8 bases. The CDR3 covers 14 residues. Germline CDR1 is SGHAT and CDR2 is FQNNGV. In DNA, the CDR3 is TGTGCCAGCAGCTTAGAACTAGCCGCAGATACGCAGTATTTT. Protein sequence: CASSLELAADTQYF.

This clone has at least ten counts. The V call is TRBV19, the J call TRBJ1-5, with TRBD1 matching 7 bases. This CDR3 contains 14 residues. Germline trimming cut 8 bases from V and 3 bases from J; bases unmatched to any gene: 7. Germline CDR1 LNHDA, CDR2 SQIVND (reference sequence). The CDR3 DNA is TGTGCCAGTTGGTCCAGGGGGTACAATCAGCCCCAGCATTTT. It yields the protein CASWSRGYNQPQHF. Supplemented by reference TRBV19 and TRBJ1-5, the full variable domain reads DGGITQSPKYLFRKEGQNVTLSCEQNLNHDAMYWYRQDPGQGLRLIYYSQIVNDFQKGDIAEGYSVSREKKESFPLTVTSAQKNPTAFYLCASWSRGYNQPQHFGDGTRLSIL.

The chain joins TRBV7-2 to TRBJ2-3; no clear D gene. This CDR3 spans 14 amino acids. Trimming removed 2 bases at V and 1 base at J, with 7 bases between. Germline CDR1 reads SGHTA; CDR2 reads FQGNSA. The CDR3 DNA reads TGTGCCAGCAGCTTAATAGTCGGCACAGATACGCAGTATTTT. Translation gives CASSLIVGTDTQYF.

The chain combines TRBV28 with TRBJ1-2; D remains unclear. Germline V gene data show CDR1 as MDHEN and CDR2 as SYDVKM. V was clipped by 8 bases and J by 10 bases, with 14 bases between them. CDR3 length: 11 amino acids. In nucleotides, the CDR3 is TGTGCCAGCCCTACCCAGTCGTTCTACACCTTC. Translation: CASPTQSFYTF.

Only a few counts were recorded for this clone. Here the CDR3 reads CASSLGGLAGGSYNEQFF. In nucleotides, the CDR3 is TGTGCCAGCAGCTTGGGGGGACTAGCGGGAGGCTCCTACAATGAGCAGTTCTTC. The J gene is TRBJ2-1, the V gene TRBV5-4; 15 bases line up with TRBD2. The CDR3 length is 18 residues. The germline CDR1 and CDR2 sequences are SGHNT and YYREEE (reference sequence). The V gene end was trimmed by 0 bases and the J gene end by 0 bases; junction bases not matched to a gene: 1.

This clone was detected a few times. The V gene is TRBV27, the J gene TRBJ2-7; 7 nucleotides agree with TRBD2. With 1 base clipped from V and 0 bases from J, the junction kept 9 bases outside the gene matches. This CDR3 region has 17 residues. The germline gives CDR1 MNHEY, CDR2 SMNVEV (reference sequence). Written as DNA, the CDR3 is TGTGCCAGCAGTTTATGGAGGCCACGGGGGGTCTCCTACGAGCAGTACTTC. Translated, it gives CASSLWRPRGVSYEQYF.

The V call is TRBV6-1, the J call TRBJ2-3, with D possibly matching TRBD2 (6 bases). This CDR3 has 15 residues. Trimming shortened V by 6 bases and J by 2 bases, and 15 bases separated the two germline ends. Looked up from germline, CDR1 is MNHNS and CDR2 is SASEGT. CDR3 amino acids: CASRGAGYYTDTQYF. CDR3 coding DNA: TGTGCCAGCAGGGGAGCGGGTTATTACACAGATACGCAGTATTTT.

DNA for the CDR3: TGTGCCAGCAACTCCTTAGCGGGAGCCATTGAGCAGTTCTTC. The encoded protein is CASNSLAGAIEQFF. The V and J genes are TRBV11-2 and TRBJ2-1; 9 positions match TRBD2. The V segment lost 7 bases and the J segment 9 bases; nucleotides outside the gene matches: 10. The CDR3 sequence is 14 residues long. Looked up from germline, CDR1 is SGHAT and CDR2 is FQNNGV.